Each of the 20 T cell receptor beta chains below was sequenced from the same sample in a study of radiation and T cells in renal cell carcinoma. The data were produced by immunoSEQ multiplex PCR, yet TCRdb's version contains in-frame clones alone and is incomplete. The sample includes just over 95,000 clones, 75% to 90% of them seen just once. Stated time point: baseline pretreatment blood. Treatment noted: 15 Gy SBRT to primary tumor, nephrectomy 4 weeks later. Material: blood, obtained from a patient whose treatment included radiotherapy and nephrectomy. Every receptor here comes from a man aged 50 or older with renal cell carcinoma.

A single count supports this clone. The chain carries TRBV5-1 and TRBJ2-3; TRBD1 or TRBD2 may be the D gene (6 bases each). The CDR3 extends over 15 amino acids. V dropped 3 bases and J dropped 5 bases, with 16 bases sitting between them. CDR1 and CDR2 (germline): SGHRS, YFSETQ. In DNA form, the CDR3 reads TGCGCCAGCAGCTCAGTATCGGGGGCCGGAGATACGCAGTATTTT. It translates to CASSSVSGAGDTQYF.

The chain has TRBV21-1 and TRBJ2-2; the table's D call, TRBD1, has no DNA check behind it. TRBV21-1 has pseudogene status. The CDR3 runs to 17 residues. This chain's CDR3 is CASSNRRSGAKTGELFF. CDR3 nucleotide sequence: TGTGCCAGCAGCAACAGGAGGTCAGGGGCGAAAACCGGGGAGCTGTTTTTT.

This clone was counted once. V and J are TRBV9 and TRBJ2-5; D is unclear. The germline V gene encodes CDR1 SGDLS and CDR2 YYNGEE. The CDR3 consists of 15 residues. Trimming left V 2 bases short and J 2 bases short, with 13 bases between. The CDR3 loop reads CASSVTPDRQETQYF. The CDR3 nucleotides are TGTGCCAGCAGCGTTACCCCGGACCGACAAGAGACCCAGTACTTC.

The chain uses TRBV7-2 and TRBJ2-7; 8 nucleotides match TRBD1. V trimming: 8 bases; J trimming: 5 bases; junction bases outside the gene matches: 5. The CDR3 has 12 residues. In germline, CDR1 is SGHTA, CDR2 FQGNSA. CDR3 DNA sequence: TGTGCCAGCGCCAGGGGGCCAAACGAGCAGTACTTC. Protein product: CASARGPNEQYF.

V gene TRBV28 combines with J gene TRBJ1-2; no clear D gene. The V gene lost 6 bases and the J gene lost 3 bases, with 5 bases spanning the gap. This CDR3 is built from 11 residues. Germline-derived CDR1 and CDR2 are MDHEN and SYDVKM. CDR3: CASRQDYGYTF. CDR3 in DNA: TGTGCCAGCAGGCAGGACTATGGCTACACCTTC.

The chain has TRBV13 and TRBJ1-2; possible D gene TRBD1, 5 bases. CDR1 and CDR2 from the germline V gene are PRHDT and FYEKMQ (reference sequence). This CDR3 region has 12 residues. V was cut by 8 bases and J by 8 bases, with 15 bases left in between. In DNA, the CDR3 is TGTGCCAGCCAACCGGTGGGGGACGGCTACACCTTC. Translation: CASQPVGDGYTF.

The chain couples TRBV27 to TRBJ1-3; TRBD1 might be the D (5 bases). Germline CDR1 is MNHEY and CDR2 is SMNVEV (reference sequence). The CDR3 is made up of 14 amino acids. V was trimmed by 6 bases and J by 0 bases, leaving 9 bases between them. In DNA, the CDR3 is TGTGCCAGCAGAGAAGGGGTCTCTGGAAACACCATATATTTT. It yields the protein CASREGVSGNTIYF.

The V call is TRBV6-5, the J call TRBJ1-5; a possible D gene is TRBD1 (6 bases). Deletions cut 4 bases from V and 0 bases from J, with 10 bases between. The CDR3 is 15 amino acids. Germline-derived CDR1 and CDR2 are MNHEY and SVGAGI. CDR3 sequence reads: CASSSRQVSNQPQHF. The CDR3 DNA reads TGTGCCAGCAGTTCAAGACAGGTTAGCAATCAGCCCCAGCATTTT.

The chain uses TRBV19 and TRBJ1-2, with D possibly being TRBD1 (6 bases). The V end was cut by 7 bases, the J end by 5 bases, with 14 bases between. The CDR3 consists of 13 residues. Germline-derived CDR1 and CDR2 are LNHDA and SQIVND (reference sequence). The CDR3 bases are TGTGCCAGTACAAGGTACAGGGAGTATGGCTACACCTTC. Amino acids: CASTRYREYGYTF.

The chain carries TRBV7-2 and TRBJ2-3, with 8 bases aligning to TRBD1. The V segment lost 1 base and the J segment 4 bases; nucleotides outside the gene matches: 10. This CDR3 spans 17 amino acids. Germline V CDR1 and CDR2: SGHTA, FQGNSA. CDR3 DNA: TGTGCCAGCAGCTTAGTCTCGACAGGGGTGAGCCCAGATACGCAGTATTTT. It encodes CASSLVSTGVSPDTQYF.

The rearrangement joins TRBV2 to TRBJ1-5; the D gene is possibly TRBD1 (5 bases). Looked up from germline, CDR1 is SNHLY and CDR2 is FYNNEI. The CDR3 loop spans 14 amino acids. V was cut by 2 bases and J by 10 bases, with 15 bases left in between. The DNA for the CDR3 is TGTGCCAGCAGTGAACGGGGGTGGGGAGGCCCCCAGCATTTT. Protein product: CASSERGWGGPQHF.

V and J are TRBV6-1 and TRBJ2-7; possible D gene TRBD1, 5 bases. This CDR3 has 14 amino acids. The germline gives CDR1 MNHNS, CDR2 SASEGT. The ends were cut back, 2 bases at V and 5 bases at J, with 13 bases in the middle. This CDR3 is CASSESDGRDEQYF. DNA of the CDR3: TGTGCCAGCAGTGAATCTGACGGCAGGGACGAGCAGTACTTC.

This chain joins TRBV12-5 and TRBJ1-4; no firm D call. Germline CDR1 reads LGHNT; CDR2 reads FRNRAP. V dropped 4 bases and J dropped 4 bases, with 13 bases sitting between them. The CDR3 sequence is 15 residues long. The chain's CDR3 is CASGSGNRVNEKLFF. In DNA, the CDR3 is TGTGCTAGTGGTTCCGGTAACCGGGTTAATGAAAAACTGTTTTTT.

The J gene is TRBJ2-3, the V gene TRBV5-1; 8 positions agree with TRBD2. The CDR3 loop spans 15 amino acids. V was pared by 5 bases and J by 3 bases, with 8 bases of the junction left unmatched. CDR1 and CDR2 from the germline V gene are SGHRS and YFSETQ. The CDR3 loop is CASRGVAGSTDTQYF. The CDR3 DNA sequence: TGCGCCAGCAGAGGGGTAGCGGGGAGTACAGATACGCAGTATTTT.

The chain joins TRBV6-4 to TRBJ1-2, with 7 bases aligning to TRBD1. Germline CDR1 is MRHNA and CDR2 is SNTAGT. The CDR3 has 17 amino acids. V dropped 0 bases and J dropped 2; count of bases not matched to a gene: 9. The CDR3 DNA follows: TGTGCCAGCAGTGACTCGAGCGAGACAGGGAAAAACTATGGCTACACCTTC. It is translated as CASSDSSETGKNYGYTF.

The V and J genes are TRBV29-1 and TRBJ1-2; D not resolved. Per the germline V gene, CDR1 is SQVTM and CDR2 is ANQGSEA. This CDR3 is built from 13 residues. Trimming shortened V by 3 bases and J by 0 bases, and 8 bases separated the two germline ends. The CDR3 protein is CSVDPATNYGYTF. The CDR3 nucleotides read TGCAGCGTTGACCCGGCTACTAACTATGGCTACACCTTC.

The chain joins TRBV6-6 to TRBJ1-4, with TRBD1 as a possible D gene (5 bases). Looked up from germline, CDR1 is MNHNY and CDR2 is SVGAGI (reference sequence). The CDR3 contains 16 residues. V was pared by 6 bases and J by 0 bases, with 14 bases between. The CDR3 reads CASRTSGGATNEKLFF. CDR3 coding DNA: TGTGCCAGCAGGACGTCGGGGGGGGCAACTAATGAAAAACTGTTTTTT.

The chain carries TRBV7-8 and TRBJ1-2; a weak D match, TRBD1 (5 bases). In germline, CDR1 is SGHVS, CDR2 FQNEAQ. V was shortened by 4 bases and J by 4 bases, with 19 bases between the two germline ends. The CDR3 length is 16 residues. In DNA, the CDR3 is TGTGCCAGCAGCTCAAGGACACCCCGGCAAAGCTATGGCTACACCTTC. It codes for CASSSRTPRQSYGYTF.

CDR3 nucleotides: TGTGCCAGCAGCTTGTTAGATTACTACAATGAGCAGTTCTTC. The encoded protein is CASSLLDYYNEQFF. The genes are TRBV5-6 and TRBJ2-1; D is unresolved. This CDR3 has 14 residues. The germline V gene has CDR1 SGHDT and CDR2 YYEEEE. Trimming cost V 1 base and J 3 bases, with 8 bases left between them.

V and J are TRBV2 and TRBJ1-2, with D tentatively TRBD1 (5 bases). With 8 bases removed from V and 1 base from J, the gap between germline ends came to 17 bases. The CDR3 extends over 15 amino acids. Germline loops: CDR1 SNHLY, CDR2 FYNNEI. CDR3 sequence: CASLTRQNLNYGYTF. As DNA, the CDR3 is TGTGCCAGCTTGACGAGACAGAACCTTAACTATGGCTACACCTTC.